The 9 T cell receptor beta chains reported below all come from one sample, sequenced in a study of cytotoxic CD8 clonotypes in ibrutinib-treated CLL. Profiled with immunoSEQ multiplex PCR; TCRdb holds only in-frame clones, not every one. The profile covers about 24,000 clones, with about 78% appearing a single time and around 8.1% taken by the ten largest. This specimen consisted of PBMCs, obtained before ibrutinib treatment. The receptor source for this set is a human donor with chronic lymphocytic leukemia.

The chain combines TRBV6-4 with TRBJ2-1; 7 bases match TRBD2. V was clipped by 0 bases and J by 8 bases; unmatched bases: 10. The CDR3 is made up of 16 amino acids. Germline V gene data show CDR1 as MRHNA and CDR2 as SNTAGT. Here the CDR3 reads CASSDSREMGIDEQFF. CDR3 sequence (DNA): TGTGCCAGCAGTGACTCGCGGGAGATGGGTATCGATGAGCAGTTCTTC.

This chain links TRBV30 with TRBJ2-5; 8 bases fit TRBD1. CDR1 GTSNPN and CDR2 SVGIG come from the germline V gene (reference sequence). The CDR3 length is 13 residues. Germline trimming cut 4 bases from V and 5 bases from J; bases unmatched to any gene: 6. The CDR3 coding sequence is TGTGCCTGGAACAGACAGGGGAGGGAGACCCAGTACTTC. It yields the protein CAWNRQGRETQYF. The full variable domain, completed using reference TRBV30 and TRBJ2-5, is SQTIHQWPATLVQPVGSPLSLECTVEGTSNPNLYWYRQAAGRGLQLLFYSVGIGQISSEVPQNLSASRPQDRQFILSSKKLLLSDSGFYLCAWNRQGRETQYFGPGTRLLVL.

This chain joins TRBV25-1 and TRBJ1-2; D call uncertain. Trimming pared 6 bases from V and 4 bases from J, leaving 15 bases between. The CDR3 has 14 residues. The germline CDR1 and CDR2 sequences are MGHDK and SYGVNS. The CDR3 sequence: CASSADPRVYGYTF. CDR3 DNA: TGTGCCAGCAGCGCCGACCCCCGGGTCTATGGCTACACCTTC.

The genes are TRBV10-3 and TRBJ1-2; TRBD1 aligns across 12 bases. J was trimmed by 8 bases and V by 8 bases; bases with no gene match: 12. Germline V gene lookup returns CDR1 ENHRY and CDR2 SYGVKD. The CDR3 has 15 residues. Here the CDR3 DNA reads TGTGCCATCCGCCCTGTGGGACAGGGGGCTGAAGGCTACACCTTC. It yields the protein CAIRPVGQGAEGYTF.

The rearrangement links TRBV6-4 to TRBJ2-3, with 10 bases lining up with TRBD2. CDR3 length: 15 residues. Trimming cost V 3 bases and J 1 base; bases outside gene matches: 1. Germline values: CDR1 MRHNA, CDR2 SNTAGT. CDR3 coding DNA: TGTGCCAGCAGTGAGGGGACTAGCGGCACAGATACGCAGTATTTT. Its translation is CASSEGTSGTDTQYF.

This clone was recorded a few times. V and J are TRBV6-1 and TRBJ1-2, with D unresolved. Germline V gene lookup returns CDR1 MNHNS and CDR2 SASEGT. V was trimmed by 4 bases and J by 8 bases, leaving 11 bases between them. There are 12 residues in the CDR3. The CDR3, as DNA: TGTGCCAGCAGTGTACGGTTGGGCGGCTACACCTTC. Amino acid sequence: CASSVRLGGYTF.

The gene calls are TRBV6-4 and TRBJ2-1, with D tentatively TRBD1 (6 bases). The CDR3 has 13 amino acids. Trimming left V 4 bases short and J 9 bases short, with 13 bases between. Germline V gene sequence: CDR1 MRHNA, CDR2 SNTAGT. CDR3 sequence: CASSVIRGGEQFF. DNA for the CDR3: TGTGCCAGCAGTGTTATCAGGGGCGGTGAGCAGTTCTTC.

This chain joins TRBV27 and TRBJ2-1; a weak D match, TRBD1 (5 bases). CDR1 and CDR2 (germline): MNHEY, SMNVEV (reference sequence). Deletions cut 2 bases from V and 6 bases from J, with 17 bases between. This CDR3 has 16 amino acids. CDR3 in amino acids: CASSLVWGSSPNEQFF. In nucleotides, the CDR3 is TGTGCCAGCAGTTTAGTCTGGGGCTCAAGTCCCAATGAGCAGTTCTTC.

V gene TRBV11-2 combines with J gene TRBJ2-7; D unresolved. The V and J ends lost 1 base and 1 base respectively, with 2 bases between them. The CDR3 is made up of 12 amino acids. CDR1 and CDR2 (germline): SGHAT, FQNNGV. As DNA, the CDR3 is TGTGCCAGCAGCTTAGTTTCCTACGAGCAGTACTTC. Protein: CASSLVSYEQYF. Looking up the rest from reference TRBV11-2 and TRBJ2-7 gives the full variable domain: EAGVAQSPRYKIIEKRQSVAFWCNPISGHATLYWYQQILGQGPKLLIQFQNNGVVDDSQLPKDRFSAERLKGVDSTLKIQPAKLEDSAVYLCASSLVSYEQYFGPGTRLTVT.